This T cell receptor (beta chain) appears in the sequencing data of a study of response to subunit inactivated influenza vaccine. Study-wide points: New T cells are recruited in small numbers by each seasonal influenza vaccination, according to the authors' suggestion.

The CDR3 is made up of 17 amino acids. CDR1 is SGDLS and CDR2 is YYNGEE in the germline V gene. With 4 bases removed from V and 0 bases from J, the gap between germline ends came to 17 bases. TCRdb called the RT-PCR reads again in MiXCR, with one record for every CDR3 protein. The sample records under 800,000 distinct CDR3 sequences, about 15% being singletons. This clonotype showed up just a few times. What it binds is not known. The sequence came from a man over 45 who received an inactivated influenza vaccine. This sample comprised PBMCs from blood, obtained 14 to 15 days before vaccination. The V call is TRBV9, the J call TRBJ2-1, with D tentatively TRBD1 or TRBD2 (5 bases each). The CDR3 DNA reads TGTGCCAGCAGCCACAACTACAAGGGACGCTCCTACAATGAGCAGTTCTTC. It codes for CASSHNYKGRSYNEQFF.